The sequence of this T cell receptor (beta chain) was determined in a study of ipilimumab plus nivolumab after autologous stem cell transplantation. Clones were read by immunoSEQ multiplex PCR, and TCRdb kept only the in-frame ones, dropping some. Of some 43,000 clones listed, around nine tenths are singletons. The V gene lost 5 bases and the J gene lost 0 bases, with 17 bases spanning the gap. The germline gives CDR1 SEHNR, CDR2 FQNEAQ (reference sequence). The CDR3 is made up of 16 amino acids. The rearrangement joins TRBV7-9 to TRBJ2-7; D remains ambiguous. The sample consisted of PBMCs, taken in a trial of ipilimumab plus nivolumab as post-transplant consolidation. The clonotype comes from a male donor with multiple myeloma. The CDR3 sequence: CASSPRTLLSSYEQYF. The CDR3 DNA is TGTGCCAGCAGCCCAAGAACGTTACTGAGCTCCTACGAGCAGTACTTC. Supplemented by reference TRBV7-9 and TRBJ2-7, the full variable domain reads DTGVSQNPRHKITKRGQNVTFRCDPISEHNRLYWYRQTLGQGPEFLTYFQNEAQLEKSRLLSDRFSAERPKGSFSTLEIQRTEQGDSAMYLCASSPRTLLSSYEQYFGPGTRLTVT.